Sequencing of this T cell receptor beta chain was carried out in a study of CD8+ T cells in alopecia areata. Whole-study context: Among treated patients, oral tofacitinib was administered at 5 to 10 mg twice daily. Regarding the study as a whole: Lesional scalp displayed greater clonality than normal scalp, most notably in alopecia totalis/universalis.

Individuals with alopecia areata gave both lesional scalp punch biopsies and peripheral blood for collection. Separation by sorting yielded CD4+ and CD8+ T cells from PBMCs. About this clone: Its specificity is unknown.

This CDR3 has 14 residues. V was trimmed by 6 bases and J by 8 bases, leaving 14 bases between them. Germline assignment: CDR1 ENHRY and CDR2 SYGVKD. cDNA prepared by RNA extraction and subsequent reverse transcription served as the template for sequencing. Assay: immunoSEQ multiplex PCR; the TCRdb copy retains only in-frame clones and omits some. The sample carries about 150,000 clones, roughly 61% recorded once. This clonotype originated in a human donor with alopecia areata. The specimen was CD4+ T cells sorted from blood, collected at week 0. The chain is built from TRBV10-3 and TRBJ1-6, with D maybe TRBD1 (6 bases). CDR3 sequence reads: CAIRGTGQDSPLHF. The CDR3 nucleotides are TGTGCCATCAGGGGAACAGGGCAAGATTCACCCCTCCACTTT.